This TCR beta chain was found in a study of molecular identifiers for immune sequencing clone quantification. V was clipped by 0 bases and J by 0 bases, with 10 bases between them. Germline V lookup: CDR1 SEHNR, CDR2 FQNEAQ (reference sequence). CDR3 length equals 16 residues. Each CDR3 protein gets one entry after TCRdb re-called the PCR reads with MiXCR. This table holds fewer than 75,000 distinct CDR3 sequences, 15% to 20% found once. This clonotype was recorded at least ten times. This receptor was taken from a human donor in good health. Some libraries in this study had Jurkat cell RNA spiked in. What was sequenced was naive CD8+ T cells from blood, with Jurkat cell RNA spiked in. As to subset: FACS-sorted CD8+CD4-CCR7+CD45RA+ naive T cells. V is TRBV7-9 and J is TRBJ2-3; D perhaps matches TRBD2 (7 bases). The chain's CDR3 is CASSLAGGGSTDTQYF. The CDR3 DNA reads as TGTGCCAGCAGCTTAGCGGGCGGGGGCAGCACAGATACGCAGTATTTT.